A single sample gave rise to the 20 T cell receptor beta chains below, sequenced in a study of vaccination effects on CD4 cells after COVID-19. Libraries were prepared by immunoSEQ multiplex PCR; TCRdb keeps only in-frame clonotypes and omits some of them. The sample holds roughly 24,000 clones, over 75% seen once. No antigen has been assigned to these receptors. CD4+ T cells specific for antigen were expanded with viral peptide pools by the ViraFEST assay before sequencing. Isolation of CD4+ T cells took place after about ten days of culture. All study participants received two doses of BNT162b2 or mRNA-1273 vaccine. Sequenced here: CD4+ T cells from PBMCs cultured with SARS-CoV-2 spike peptides, sampled after COVID-19 vaccination. The receptors derive from a human donor who received a COVID-19 vaccine. Some clones in this sample may be carry-over from other donors' samples.

DNA for the CDR3: TGTGCCAGTAGTATAATGGCCTATAGCAATCAGCCCCAGCATTTT. Translating gives CASSIMAYSNQPQHF. V and J are TRBV19 and TRBJ1-5; D unclear. The V gene lost 2 bases and the J gene lost 0 bases, with 8 bases spanning the gap. Germline V gene sequence: CDR1 LNHDA, CDR2 SQIVND (reference sequence). The CDR3 extends over 15 amino acids.

The rearrangement uses TRBV6-2 or TRBV6-3 and TRBJ2-3, with D maybe TRBD2 (5 bases). Germline V CDR1 and CDR2: MNHEY, SVGEGT. CDR3 length: 21 amino acids. V was clipped by 0 bases and J by 0 bases, with 25 bases between them. CDR3 in amino acids: CASSYSRGGSASPTSTDTQYF. Written as DNA, the CDR3 is TGTGCCAGCAGTTACTCGAGAGGTGGTAGCGCCTCCCCTACTAGCACAGATACGCAGTATTTT.

The genes are TRBV29-1 and TRBJ1-2; 9 nucleotides align to TRBD1. The length of the CDR3 is 13 residues. Germline CDR1 SQVTM, CDR2 ANQGSEA. J was trimmed by 6 bases and V by 6 bases; bases with no gene match: 8. The CDR3 protein is CSVGRGQGNGYTF. The CDR3, as DNA: TGCAGCGTCGGACGGGGACAGGGAAATGGCTACACCTTC.

The J gene is TRBJ1-1, the V gene TRBV18; TRBD1 matches 8 bases. V gave up 5 bases and J gave up 4 bases; unmatched junction bases: 6. Germline V gene data show CDR1 as KGHSH and CDR2 as LQKENI. There are 14 residues in the CDR3. The CDR3 loop is CASSSGQGGTEAFF. The CDR3 bases are TGTGCCAGCTCATCCGGACAGGGAGGCACTGAAGCTTTCTTT.

V usage is TRBV29-1 and J usage is TRBJ1-3, with D maybe TRBD1 (6 bases). This CDR3 comprises 15 residues. Looked up from germline, CDR1 is SQVTM and CDR2 is ANQGSEA. V was cut by 7 bases and J by 0 bases, with 16 bases left in between. The CDR3 DNA reads as TGCAGCGATTTAAGACAGGCCCCCTCTGGAAACACCATATATTTT. Its protein is CSDLRQAPSGNTIYF.

The chain employs TRBV7-2 and TRBJ2-7; a possible D gene is TRBD2 (7 bases). CDR3 length: 15 amino acids. The germline V gene encodes CDR1 SGHTA and CDR2 FQGNSA. With 1 base removed from V and 1 base from J, the gap between germline ends came to 11 bases. In DNA form, the CDR3 reads TGTGCCAGCAGCTTAGAGGGGGGGACATCCTACGAGCAGTACGTC. Amino acid sequence: CASSLEGGTSYEQYV.

The table lists this clone with a count of one. The rearrangement uses TRBV24-1 and TRBJ2-3; D is unresolved. This CDR3 is 15 amino acids long. The germline V gene encodes CDR1 KGHDR and CDR2 SFDVKD. V was trimmed by 2 bases and J by 5 bases, leaving 13 bases between them. CDR3 coding DNA: TGTGCCACCAGTGATTACCGCCTGACTGAAGATACGCAGTATTTT. It yields the protein CATSDYRLTEDTQYF.

This clone was found a few times. This chain joins TRBV6-2 or TRBV6-3 and TRBJ1-5; D is undetermined. CDR3 size: 13 residues. The ends were cut back, 1 base at V and 5 bases at J, with 6 bases in the middle. CDR1 and CDR2 (germline): MNHEY, SVGEGT. This chain's CDR3 is CASSYFGDQPQHF. The CDR3 DNA sequence: TGTGCCAGCAGTTACTTTGGGGATCAGCCCCAGCATTTT.

The chain employs TRBV10-3 and TRBJ1-6; no definite D call. The CDR3 length is 16 residues. The germline gives CDR1 ENHRY, CDR2 SYGVKD. V lost 2 bases to trimming and J lost 0 bases, with 8 bases between them. This CDR3 reads CAISETGSSYNSPLHF. CDR3 nucleotide sequence: TGTGCCATCAGTGAGACCGGGAGCTCCTATAATTCACCCCTCCACTTT.

The CDR3 nucleotides are TGCGCCAGCGCTAAAAAAATTAGCGGGCGACTAAATGAGCAGTTCTTC. It yields the protein CASAKKISGRLNEQFF. The chain employs TRBV10-1 and TRBJ2-1, with 7 bases aligning to TRBD2. This CDR3 is built from 16 residues. CDR1 WNHNN and CDR2 SYGVQD come from the germline V gene (reference sequence). Trimming at V came to 8 bases and at J to 7 bases, leaving 17 bases not matched to a gene.

The chain couples TRBV27 to TRBJ1-1, with 11 bases aligning to TRBD1. In germline, CDR1 is MNHEY, CDR2 SMNVEV (reference sequence). V lost 4 bases, J lost 7 bases, and 14 bases stayed unmatched. The CDR3 totals 17 residues. CDR3 in DNA: TGTGCCAGCAGTTCCGGTCGTAGGACAGGGGGCCTCGGTGAAGCTTTCTTT. The encoded protein is CASSSGRRTGGLGEAFF.

The chain recombines TRBV7-8 with TRBJ2-2; 11 bases align to TRBD1. J gave up 4 bases and V 6 bases, and 7 bases lay outside the gene matches. In germline, CDR1 is SGHVS, CDR2 FQNEAQ. CDR3 length equals 16 residues. Here the CDR3 reads CASSLGQGDGTGELFF. The CDR3 bases are TGTGCCAGCAGTCTGGGACAGGGGGACGGCACCGGGGAGCTGTTTTTT.

This clone was found a few times. CDR3 nucleotides: TGTGCCAGCAGTTACGATTGGGACCGCACAGATACGCAGTATTTT. Protein: CASSYDWDRTDTQYF. The chain employs TRBV6-5 and TRBJ2-3, with D perhaps being TRBD1 or TRBD2 (5 bases each). Germline CDR1 and CDR2: MNHEY and SVGAGI. The CDR3 has 15 amino acids. V gave up 2 bases and J gave up 1 base, with 10 bases separating them.

V usage is TRBV7-9 and J usage is TRBJ2-1, with 7 bases fitting TRBD2. Germline CDR1 reads SEHNR; CDR2 reads FQNEAQ (reference sequence). J gave up 2 bases and V 3 bases, and 7 bases lay outside the gene matches. The CDR3 is 16 residues long. The CDR3 spells CASSFTGGTTYNEQFF. The CDR3, as DNA: TGTGCCAGCAGCTTCACCGGGGGGACCACCTACAATGAGCAGTTCTTC.

The rearrangement uses TRBV6-4 and TRBJ2-7; 9 nucleotides align to TRBD2. The V gene end was trimmed by 0 bases and the J gene end by 5 bases; junction bases not matched to a gene: 8. CDR3 length: 16 amino acids. Germline V gives CDR1 MRHNA, CDR2 SNTAGT. For the CDR3, the DNA is TGTGCCAGCAGTGACTCTTGGGGGGCTAGCGGGGACGAGCAGTACGTC. It specifies CASSDSWGASGDEQYV.

The rearrangement links TRBV5-1 to TRBJ2-3, with unresolved D. The length of the CDR3 is 15 residues. The germline CDR1 and CDR2 sequences are SGHRS and YFSETQ. V lost 3 bases and J lost 4, with 15 bases in between. CDR3 in amino acids: CASSSRVDPADTQYF. In DNA form, the CDR3 reads TGCGCCAGCAGCTCTCGGGTAGATCCTGCAGATACGCAGTATTTT.

There are a few counts of this clone. For the CDR3, the DNA is TGTGCCAGCAGCTCCCGGACAGGTTACGAGCAGTACGTC. This gives the protein CASSSRTGYEQYV. V and J are TRBV11-2 and TRBJ2-7; 7 positions match TRBD1. With V trimmed by 4 bases and J by 4 bases, 4 bases remained unmatched. Germline lookup yields CDR1 SGHAT and CDR2 FQNNGV. The CDR3 totals 13 residues.

The rearrangement joins TRBV6-2 or TRBV6-3 to TRBJ2-7, with no clear D. This CDR3 region has 13 residues. Germline V gene data show CDR1 as MNHEY and CDR2 as SVGEGT. Trimming removed 6 bases at V and 1 base at J, with 10 bases between. DNA for the CDR3: TGTGCCAGCAGCAAGGGCGGTTCCTACGAGCAGTACGTC. Translating it yields CASSKGGSYEQYV.

This chain connects TRBV11-3 to TRBJ2-5, with 9 bases matching TRBD1. Germline CDR1 reads SGHNT; CDR2 reads YENEEA. V lost 5 bases, J lost 3 bases, and 1 base stayed unmatched. This CDR3 contains 13 residues. The CDR3 region has the DNA TGTGCCAGCAGCAGGGACAGGGAAGAGACCCAGTACTTC. It encodes CASSRDREETQYF. The entire variable domain, with the rest obtained from reference TRBV11-3 and TRBJ2-5, is as follows: EAGVVQSPRYKIIEKKQPVAFWCNPISGHNTLYWYLQNLGQGPELLIRYENEEAVDDSQLPKDRFSAERLKGVDSTLKIQPAELGDSAVYLCASSRDREETQYFGPGTRLLVL.

The rearrangement uses TRBV4-1 and TRBJ2-3; TRBD1 aligns across 8 bases. V trimming: 4 bases; J trimming: 5 bases; junction bases outside the gene matches: 8. From germline, CDR1 is MGHRA and CDR2 YSYEKL. This CDR3 is built from 15 residues. The CDR3 sequence is CASSPRQGIEDTQYF. CDR3 DNA: TGCGCCAGCAGCCCTAGACAGGGGATCGAAGATACGCAGTATTTT.